Each of the 32 T cell receptor beta chains below was sequenced from the same sample in a study of blood T cells in healthy people across ages. Alongside a J-beta primer mix, a sample-barcoded 5' primer served in a second PCR lasting roughly 6 to 11 cycles. MiXCR, applied by TCRdb to the 5' RACE reads, yields one record per CDR3 protein. The sample carries roughly 2 million distinct CDR3 sequences, around 50% recorded once. The specimen sequenced was blood. The receptors come from a woman between 40 and 50 years old in good health.

This CDR3 is CASSLLGSGGEETQYF. CDR3 DNA: TGTGCCAGCAGTTTGTTAGGTAGCGGGGGAGAAGAGACCCAGTACTTC. V and J are TRBV27 and TRBJ2-5, with 9 nucleotides matching TRBD2. V lost 3 bases, J lost 3 bases, and 8 bases stayed unmatched. Germline values: CDR1 MNHEY, CDR2 SMNVEV (reference sequence). This CDR3 has 16 amino acids.

This sequence joins TRBV28 and TRBJ2-1; possibly TRBD1 or TRBD2 for D (6 bases each). The V gene lost 5 bases and the J gene lost 2 bases, with 10 bases spanning the gap. The CDR3 has 14 amino acids. Looked up from germline, CDR1 is MDHEN and CDR2 is SYDVKM. The CDR3 DNA follows: TGTGCCAGCAGTAAAGGGGGGCCCTACAATGAGCAGTTCTTC. Amino acids: CASSKGGPYNEQFF. Full variable domain (missing parts from reference TRBV28 and TRBJ2-1): DVKVTQSSRYLVKRTGEKVFLECVQDMDHENMFWYRQDPGLGLRLIYFSYDVKMKEKGDIPEGYSVSREKKERFSLILESASTNQTSMYLCASSKGGPYNEQFFGPGTRLTVL.

This chain connects TRBV28 to TRBJ2-5; 10 nucleotides align to TRBD2. V shed 4 bases, J shed 4 bases, and the junction held 12 bases outside the gene matches. The CDR3 is 17 residues long. From germline, CDR1 is MDHEN and CDR2 SYDVKM. The CDR3 loop is CASSSLRRERGGETQYF. Here the CDR3 DNA reads TGTGCCAGCAGTTCCCTAAGGAGAGAGCGGGGGGGAGAGACCCAGTACTTC.

This rearrangement joins TRBV15 to TRBJ2-3; D not certain. Germline V CDR1 and CDR2: LNHNV, YYDKDF (reference sequence). The V and J ends lost 2 bases and 8 bases respectively, with 11 bases between them. This CDR3 has 13 amino acids. The CDR3: CATSRLLQSTQYF. The CDR3 DNA reads as TGTGCCACCAGCAGATTACTCCAGAGTACGCAGTATTTT. Together with reference TRBV15 and TRBJ2-3, the CDR3 gives the full variable domain: DAMVIQNPRYQVTQFGKPVTLSCSQTLNHNVMYWYQQKSSQAPKLLFHYYDKDFNNEADTPDNFQSRRPNTSFCFLDIRSPGLGDTAMYLCATSRLLQSTQYFGPGTRLTVL.

This rearrangement joins TRBV9 to TRBJ1-1; D possibly corresponds to TRBD1 (6 bases). V was pared by 0 bases and J by 5 bases, with 8 bases between. Germline CDR1 SGDLS, CDR2 YYNGEE. The CDR3 has 13 amino acids. Written as DNA, the CDR3 is TGTGCCAGCAGCGTAGAGGGGGGAACTGAAGCTTTCTTT. Residues: CASSVEGGTEAFF.

The rearrangement joins TRBV20-1 to TRBJ2-5; D gene uncertain. From germline, CDR1 is DFQATT and CDR2 SNEGSKA (reference sequence). Trimming left V 5 bases short and J 11 bases short, with 24 bases between. There are 14 residues in the CDR3. The CDR3: CSAFPGLRRDEQYF. The CDR3 nucleotides read TGCAGTGCTTTTCCGGGTCTCCGAAGGGATGAGCAGTACTTC.

This clonotype turned up a few times. The rearrangement uses TRBV28 and TRBJ2-5; no firm D call. The V gene lost 2 bases and the J gene lost 4 bases, with 8 bases spanning the gap. Looked up from germline, CDR1 is MDHEN and CDR2 is SYDVKM. The CDR3 spans 13 residues. CDR3 region: CASSLSIRETQYF. DNA of the CDR3: TGTGCCAGCAGTTTAAGCATCCGAGAGACCCAGTACTTC.

V is TRBV4-2 and J is TRBJ2-1; D is possibly TRBD2 (5 bases). The CDR3 spans 16 residues. V was shortened by 4 bases and J by 0 bases, with 13 bases between the two germline ends. Per germline, CDR1 LGHNA and CDR2 YNFKEQ. The CDR3 DNA is TGTGCCAGCAGCCTTAGCGCATCGAGCTCCTACAATGAGCAGTTCTTC. Encoded protein: CASSLSASSSYNEQFF.

The chain is built from TRBV7-2 and TRBJ1-6, with D possibly TRBD1 on 5 matching bases. Germline assignment: CDR1 SGHTA and CDR2 FQGNSA. CDR3 length: 14 residues. V was clipped by 5 bases and J by 3 bases, with 8 bases between them. CDR3 sequence: CASSLGLYNSPLHF. The CDR3 nucleotides read TGTGCCAGCAGCCTGGGACTCTATAATTCACCCCTCCACTTT.

V is TRBV29-1 and J is TRBJ2-5; D not resolved. The length of the CDR3 is 11 residues. V dropped 3 bases and J dropped 4 bases, with 6 bases sitting between them. The germline gives CDR1 SQVTM, CDR2 ANQGSEA. CDR3 residues: CSVERTETQYF. The CDR3 DNA reads as TGCAGCGTTGAGAGGACAGAGACCCAGTACTTC.

The V gene is TRBV28, the J gene TRBJ2-1, with a weak D call TRBD1 (5 bases). Germline V gene data show CDR1 as MDHEN and CDR2 as SYDVKM. Trimming removed 2 bases from V and 0 bases from J, with 11 bases in between. The CDR3 has 16 residues. DNA for the CDR3: TGTGCCAGCAGTTTAAGGGGCCCGGTCTCCTACAATGAGCAGTTCTTC. This translates into CASSLRGPVSYNEQFF.

The V gene is TRBV18, the J gene TRBJ2-1; maybe TRBD2 (6 bases). The CDR3 consists of 18 residues. Deletions cut 2 bases from V and 0 bases from J, with 17 bases between. Germline V gene sequence: CDR1 KGHSH, CDR2 LQKENI. The CDR3 loop is CASSPTGSYGSSYNEQFF. CDR3 in DNA: TGTGCCAGCTCACCAACAGGCAGCTACGGGAGCTCCTACAATGAGCAGTTCTTC.

The V call is TRBV7-2, the J call TRBJ2-7; 11 bases are a match to TRBD2. The CDR3 covers 15 residues. J gave up 3 bases and V 3 bases, and 4 bases lay outside the gene matches. Per the germline V gene, CDR1 is SGHTA and CDR2 is FQGNSA. DNA for the CDR3: TGTGCCAGCAGCTTTGCCACTAGCGGGGGCTACGAGCAGTACTTC. Its protein is CASSFATSGGYEQYF.

In regard to this clonotype: At one end the junction does not follow the germline gene, possibly because of a read error. The chain employs TRBV29-1 and TRBJ2-1; the D gene is possibly TRBD1 (6 bases). Looked up from germline, CDR1 is SQVTM and CDR2 is ANQGSEA. CDR3 length equals 15 residues. The CDR3 reads CSVEVGASSYSEQFF. CDR3 nucleotide sequence: TGCAGCGTTGAAGTGGGGGCTAGCTCCTACAGTGAGCAGTTCTTC.

The rearrangement joins TRBV28 to TRBJ2-5, with D perhaps TRBD1 (6 bases). This CDR3 has 16 amino acids. V lost 3 bases to trimming and J lost 1 base, with 15 bases between them. Germline V gene data show CDR1 as MDHEN and CDR2 as SYDVKM. CDR3 coding DNA: TGTGCCAGCAGTTTTCTAGGGATGGGGGCCCAAGAGACCCAGTACTTC. Protein: CASSFLGMGAQETQYF.

This chain uses TRBV20-1 with TRBJ2-1; D call uncertain. Germline V CDR1 and CDR2: DFQATT, SNEGSKA (reference sequence). V was pared by 1 base and J by 6 bases, with 16 bases between. The CDR3 contains 15 residues. CDR3 sequence reads: CSARAVFLISNEQFF. DNA of the CDR3: TGCAGTGCTAGAGCGGTCTTCCTAATTTCCAATGAGCAGTTCTTC.

This clonotype was seen a few times. This chain joins TRBV5-1 and TRBJ2-7, with TRBD1 identical over 7 bases. V lost 0 bases to trimming and J lost 5 bases; unmatched junction nucleotides: 2. This CDR3 contains 13 residues. Germline CDR1 is SGHRS and CDR2 is YFSETQ. CDR3 amino acids: CASSLAGQDEQYF. The CDR3 nucleotides read TGCGCCAGCAGCTTGGCAGGACAGGACGAGCAGTACTTC. The full variable domain, its missing parts supplied by reference TRBV5-1 and TRBJ2-7, is KAGVTQTPRYLIKTRGQQVTLSCSPISGHRSVSWYQQTPGQGLQFLFEYFSETQRNKGNFPGRFSGRQFSNSRSEMNVSTLELGDSALYLCASSLAGQDEQYFGPGTRLTVT.

V gene TRBV11-2 combines with J gene TRBJ2-1, with 11 bases aligning to TRBD1. Per the germline V gene, CDR1 is SGHAT and CDR2 is FQNNGV. V lost 8 bases, J lost 7 bases, and 37 bases stayed unmatched. The CDR3 length is 24 residues. This chain's CDR3 is CASGRRPGTGGRKSPLYEWNEQFF. The CDR3 region has the DNA TGTGCCAGCGGCAGAAGACCCGGGACAGGGGGTAGAAAGTCCCCACTGTACGAGTGGAATGAGCAGTTCTTC.

This clonotype was counted many times. The rearrangement links TRBV4-2 to TRBJ2-7; D is unresolved. The CDR3 totals 11 residues. V was trimmed by 1 base and J by 5 bases, leaving 3 bases between them. Germline CDR1 and CDR2: LGHNA and YNFKEQ. The CDR3 DNA sequence: TGTGCCAGCAGCCAAGTGGACGAGCAGTACTTC. Translated, it gives CASSQVDEQYF.

This clonotype was observed a handful of times. J is TRBJ2-7 and V is TRBV28; the D gene is possibly TRBD2 (6 bases). The J call is uncertain, as TRBJ2-5 better fits the DNA end. This CDR3 has 15 amino acids. Germline V gene lookup returns CDR1 MDHEN and CDR2 SYDVKM. CDR3 DNA: TGTGCCAGCAGTTTACCATTGGGGACTGGGGAGACCCAGTACTTC. It yields the protein CASSLPLGTGETQYF.

V usage is TRBV27 and J usage is TRBJ1-2; D is unresolved. Between the trimmed V and J ends, which lost 0 bases and 4 bases, there was a span of 12 bases. This CDR3 contains 15 residues. From germline, CDR1 is MNHEY and CDR2 SMNVEV (reference sequence). CDR3 loop: CASSLSPETVYGYTF. The CDR3 DNA follows: TGTGCCAGCAGTTTATCCCCTGAAACAGTCTATGGCTACACCTTC.

This clonotype occurred a few times. The rearrangement joins TRBV6-6 to TRBJ2-7; D not resolved. The CDR3 runs 14 residues. CDR1 is MNHNY, CDR2 SVGAGI, per germline (reference sequence). Trimming took 6 bases from V and 0 from J, leaving 12 bases between them. This CDR3 is CASSEQQSSYEQYF. The CDR3 DNA is TGTGCCAGCAGCGAACAACAGAGCTCCTACGAGCAGTACTTC.

The V call is TRBV7-2, the J call TRBJ1-5, with 9 bases lining up with TRBD1. Germline V lookup: CDR1 SGHTA, CDR2 FQGNSA. This CDR3 is built from 15 residues. J was trimmed by 4 bases and V by 5 bases; bases with no gene match: 6. CDR3 coding DNA: TGTGCCAGCAGCATGCAGACAGGGGGGAATCAGCCCCAGCATTTT. As protein: CASSMQTGGNQPQHF.

The rearrangement uses TRBV28 and TRBJ2-5; TRBD1 matches at 8 bases. The J call may not be correct, given that the DNA end is closer to TRBJ2-7. Germline CDR1 reads MDHEN; CDR2 reads SYDVKM. The CDR3 loop spans 16 amino acids. The CDR3 spells CASSGQGVVPNYEQYF. The CDR3 DNA is TGTGCCAGCAGTGGACAGGGTGTCGTTCCAAACTACGAGCAGTACTTC.

In its sample, this clonotype was seen a few times. This chain links TRBV20-1 with TRBJ2-5; TRBD2 matches 8 bases. This CDR3 region has 13 residues. The germline V gene has CDR1 DFQATT and CDR2 SNEGSKA (reference sequence). Trimming took 6 bases from V and 0 from J; bases not matched to a gene: 3. As DNA, the CDR3 is TGCAGTGCCCCGGGGGGGTACCAAGAGACCCAGTACTTC. It is translated as CSAPGGYQETQYF.

The chain employs TRBV11-2 and TRBJ2-3, with 10 bases matching TRBD1. The CDR3 is 15 amino acids. V lost 11 bases, J lost 1 base, and 9 bases stayed unmatched. CDR1 is SGHAT and CDR2 is FQNNGV in the germline V gene. The CDR3 nucleotides read TGTGCCGGGGGACAGGGGACCTTGGGCACAGATACGCAGTATTTT. Translation gives CAGGQGTLGTDTQYF.

This clonotype was seen repeatedly, ten times or more. A read error may account for a junction end that differs from germline. The chain uses TRBV5-1 and TRBJ2-7; tentatively, D is TRBD2 (5 bases). Germline CDR1 and CDR2: SGHRS and YFSETQ. The CDR3 consists of 13 residues. The CDR3 here is CASSLVRGGEQYF. CDR3 nucleotide sequence: TGTGCCAGCAGCTTAGTTCGGGGTGGCGAGCAGTACTTC. Variable domain in full (rest from reference TRBV5-1 and TRBJ2-7): KAGVTQTPRYLIKTRGQQVTLSCSPISGHRSVSWYQQTPGQGLQFLFEYFSETQRNKGNFPGRFSGRQFSNSRSEMNVSTLELGDSALYLCASSLVRGGEQYFGPGTRLTVT.

This clonotype was detected a few times. The chain is built from TRBV24-1 and TRBJ1-2; D gene uncertain. This CDR3 comprises 13 residues. Germline V gives CDR1 KGHDR, CDR2 SFDVKD. The ends were cut back, 2 bases at V and 3 bases at J, with 6 bases in the middle. The CDR3 DNA sequence: TGTGCCACCAGTGATTCAGACTACTATGGCTACACCTTC. Protein sequence: CATSDSDYYGYTF.

This chain joins TRBV28 and TRBJ2-1, with no clear D. There are 14 residues in the CDR3. The V gene lost 4 bases and the J gene lost 10 bases, with 17 bases spanning the gap. Germline V lookup: CDR1 MDHEN, CDR2 SYDVKM. The CDR3 region has the DNA TGTGCCAGCAGTTCCTTCGGGCCGCCCTACGAGCAGTTCTTC. This translates into CASSSFGPPYEQFF.

V and J are TRBV6-1 and TRBJ2-1; 7 nucleotides match TRBD2. Germline CDR1 MNHNS, CDR2 SASEGT. The CDR3 consists of 14 residues. V was clipped by 7 bases and J by 4 bases; unmatched bases: 7. The DNA for the CDR3 is TGTGCCAGCAACTGGGGGGGAGATTACAATGAGCAGTTCTTC. Residues: CASNWGGDYNEQFF.

The gene calls are TRBV5-1 and TRBJ2-3; the match to TRBD2 covers 10 bases. The germline V gene encodes CDR1 SGHRS and CDR2 YFSETQ. The V and J ends lost 4 bases and 6 bases, in that order; junction bases with no gene match: 11. This CDR3 is built from 16 residues. In DNA form, the CDR3 reads TGCGCCAGCAGCACCCTGGCTAGCGGGGGTACCGATACGCAGTATTTT. As protein: CASSTLASGGTDTQYF. Filled out from reference TRBV5-1 and TRBJ2-3, the complete variable domain reads KAGVTQTPRYLIKTRGQQVTLSCSPISGHRSVSWYQQTPGQGLQFLFEYFSETQRNKGNFPGRFSGRQFSNSRSEMNVSTLELGDSALYLCASSTLASGGTDTQYFGPGTRLTVL.

This clonotype has a handful of counts. The chain employs TRBV5-1 and TRBJ2-5; D is possibly TRBD2 (6 bases). V lost 5 bases and J 3 bases, leaving 11 bases between the germline ends. Germline V CDR1 and CDR2: SGHRS, YFSETQ. CDR3 length: 13 residues. The CDR3 region has the DNA TGCGCCAGCAGACTGGACTATAAAGAGACCCAGTACTTC. Translating it yields CASRLDYKETQYF.